One and the same sample provided the 31 T cell receptor beta chains below, sequenced in a study of T cell responses to AZD1222 COVID-19 vaccine. Method: immunoSEQ multiplex PCR; TCRdb's copy keeps in-frame clones and lacks some. The table shows about 93,000 clones, with around nine tenths occurring only once. The material was peripheral blood, obtained on day 0 of MenACWY control vaccination. The receptors here all came from an adult in good health.

This chain connects TRBV25-1 to TRBJ1-1; 9 bases match TRBD1. Germline assignment: CDR1 MGHDK and CDR2 SYGVNS. V gave up 8 bases and J gave up 4 bases; unmatched junction bases: 8. This CDR3 is built from 14 residues. The DNA for the CDR3 is TGTGCCAGCGGATGGACAGGGGAAGGCACTGAAGCTTTCTTT. Translated, it gives CASGWTGEGTEAFF. Variable domain in full (rest from reference TRBV25-1 and TRBJ1-1): EADIYQTPRYLVIGTGKKITLECSQTMGHDKMYWYQQDPGMELHLIHYSYGVNSTEKGDLSSESTVSRIRTEHFPLTLESARPSHTSQYLCASGWTGEGTEAFFGQGTRLTVV.

This sequence joins TRBV14 and TRBJ1-2; 8 positions match TRBD1. Germline loops: CDR1 SGHDN, CDR2 FVKESK. After removal of 1 base from V and 4 bases from J, the junction contained 5 bases not matched to a gene. The CDR3 is 15 amino acids. This CDR3 is CASSQVNDRGYGYTF. The CDR3, as DNA: TGTGCCAGCAGCCAAGTTAATGACAGGGGCTATGGCTACACCTTC.

The rearrangement links TRBV5-1 to TRBJ2-7; the D is unclear. Trimming left V 1 base short and J 3 bases short, with 8 bases between. The germline V gene encodes CDR1 SGHRS and CDR2 YFSETQ. This CDR3 comprises 13 residues. The DNA of the CDR3 is TGCGCCAGCAGCTTGACCCAGGACTACGAGCAGTACTTC. Encoded protein: CASSLTQDYEQYF.

V is TRBV4-3 and J is TRBJ1-5; D remains ambiguous. Trimming took off 1 base at V and 7 bases at J, with 11 bases between the two ends. The germline gives CDR1 LGHNA, CDR2 YSLEER. This CDR3 is built from 14 residues. The CDR3 reads CASSQASDRQPQHF. In DNA, the CDR3 is TGCGCCAGCAGCCAAGCGAGTGATAGGCAGCCCCAGCATTTT.

CDR3 coding DNA: TGTGCCAGCAGGGGGACAGGTAGCTCCTACGAGCAGTACTTC. Its translation: CASRGTGSSYEQYF. The V and J genes are TRBV28 and TRBJ2-7; 8 positions agree with TRBD1. Per the germline V gene, CDR1 is MDHEN and CDR2 is SYDVKM. The CDR3 runs to 14 residues. J lost 0 bases, V lost 6 bases, and 4 bases had no gene match. Combining the CDR3 with reference TRBV28 and TRBJ2-7 gives the whole variable domain DVKVTQSSRYLVKRTGEKVFLECVQDMDHENMFWYRQDPGLGLRLIYFSYDVKMKEKGDIPEGYSVSREKKERFSLILESASTNQTSMYLCASRGTGSSYEQYFGPGTRLTVT.

The chain joins TRBV5-4 to TRBJ1-5; 10 nucleotides line up with TRBD1. The V gene end was trimmed by 4 bases and the J gene end by 0 bases; junction bases not matched to a gene: 7. Germline assignment: CDR1 SGHNT and CDR2 YYREEE (reference sequence). This CDR3 contains 17 residues. The CDR3 coding sequence is TGTGCCAGCAGCCTGACAGGGGGCGGCTTTAGCAATCAGCCCCAGCATTTT. This translates into CASSLTGGGFSNQPQHF.

The CDR3 sequence: CASSLRARGNYGYTF. CDR3 sequence (DNA): TGTGCCAGCAGTTTAAGGGCACGGGGGAACTATGGCTACACCTTC. This sequence joins TRBV27 and TRBJ1-2; weak D call: TRBD1 (5 bases). V was pared by 2 bases and J by 2 bases, with 12 bases between. The CDR3 contains 15 residues. Germline V gives CDR1 MNHEY, CDR2 SMNVEV (reference sequence).

V usage is TRBV27 and J usage is TRBJ2-1; D gene unclear. This CDR3 is 15 amino acids long. In germline, CDR1 is MNHEY, CDR2 SMNVEV (reference sequence). V lost 2 bases and J 3 bases, leaving 11 bases between the germline ends. The CDR3: CASSLTGERYNEQFF. CDR3 nucleotide sequence: TGTGCCAGCAGTTTAACTGGTGAGCGCTACAATGAGCAGTTCTTC.

The chain uses TRBV6-5 and TRBJ1-1; D might be TRBD1 (5 bases). The CDR3 is 15 residues long. V was clipped by 4 bases and J by 4 bases, with 16 bases between them. Germline V gene sequence: CDR1 MNHEY, CDR2 SVGAGI. The CDR3 loop reads CASSSPGGGGTEAFF. DNA of the CDR3: TGTGCCAGCAGTTCCCCGGGGGGTGGAGGCACTGAAGCTTTCTTT.

The chain combines TRBV12-3 or TRBV12-4 with TRBJ2-1; no clear D. The V gene lost 2 bases and the J gene lost 7 bases, with 9 bases spanning the gap. The CDR3 has 13 residues. The CDR3 sequence: CASSLSSENEQFF. Here the CDR3 DNA reads TGTGCCAGCAGTTTATCTTCGGAGAATGAGCAGTTCTTC.

The chain employs TRBV5-1 and TRBJ1-2; 9 bases map to TRBD1. The V and J ends lost 4 bases and 1 base, in that order; junction bases with no gene match: 17. The germline gives CDR1 SGHRS, CDR2 YFSETQ. The length of the CDR3 is 19 residues. CDR3 amino acids: CASSTNPSGQGRINYGYTF. The DNA for the CDR3 is TGCGCCAGCAGCACGAATCCCTCGGGACAGGGAAGGATTAACTATGGCTACACCTTC. Full variable domain (remainder filled in from reference TRBV5-1 and TRBJ1-2): KAGVTQTPRYLIKTRGQQVTLSCSPISGHRSVSWYQQTPGQGLQFLFEYFSETQRNKGNFPGRFSGRQFSNSRSEMNVSTLELGDSALYLCASSTNPSGQGRINYGYTFGSGTRLTVV.

This sequence joins TRBV5-1 and TRBJ1-3; 7 nucleotides align to TRBD1. With 0 bases clipped from V and 2 bases from J, the junction kept 5 bases outside the gene matches. This CDR3 is built from 16 residues. CDR1 and CDR2 from the germline V gene are SGHRS and YFSETQ. In nucleotides, the CDR3 is TGCGCCAGCAGCTTGGGGATCCAGGGGGCTGGAAACACCATATATTTT. Protein product: CASSLGIQGAGNTIYF.

The chain employs TRBV6-5 and TRBJ2-3; perhaps TRBD2 as D (6 bases). The CDR3 covers 15 residues. Trimming left V 2 bases short and J 1 base short, with 10 bases between. CDR1 and CDR2 from the germline V gene are MNHEY and SVGAGI. The CDR3 loop is CASSYRASGTDTQYF. The CDR3 region has the DNA TGTGCCAGCAGTTACAGGGCTAGCGGCACAGATACGCAGTATTTT.

The V gene is TRBV7-9, the J gene TRBJ2-2; D tentatively reads TRBD1 or TRBD2 (5 bases each). Trimming removed 6 bases at V and 3 bases at J, with 11 bases between. CDR3 length equals 14 residues. Germline CDR1 is SEHNR and CDR2 is FQNEAQ (reference sequence). CDR3 sequence (DNA): TGTGCCAGCAGTTCAGAGGGACACACCGGGGAGCTGTTTTTT. It encodes CASSSEGHTGELFF.

This clone has a single count. This chain links TRBV24-1 with TRBJ2-1; either TRBD1 or TRBD2 may fit D (6 bases each). Germline V lookup: CDR1 KGHDR, CDR2 SFDVKD. Trimming removed 9 bases from V and 9 bases from J, with 20 bases in between. This CDR3 is 14 amino acids long. CDR3 DNA sequence: TGTGCCACCTCCGAGACAGGCCTGGGGGGTGAGCAGTTCTTC. It specifies CATSETGLGGEQFF.

Of note for this clone: Other DNA sequences in the sample encode the same CDR3. The V gene is TRBV12-3 or TRBV12-4, the J gene TRBJ1-5; 8 bases align to TRBD1. The CDR3 runs 13 residues. V lost 4 bases to trimming and J lost 6 bases; unmatched junction nucleotides: 2. The CDR3 here is CASSSTGGQPQHF. The CDR3 region has the DNA TGTGCCAGCAGTTCTACAGGGGGTCAGCCCCAGCATTTT.

The rearrangement links TRBV10-3 to TRBJ1-5, with D possibly being TRBD1 (5 bases). Germline CDR1 and CDR2: ENHRY and SYGVKD. This CDR3 has 12 residues. The V end lost 3 bases, the J end lost 7 bases, and 7 bases lay between the germline ends. CDR3 residues: CAISDRDQPQHF. The CDR3 DNA follows: TGTGCCATCAGTGACAGGGACCAGCCCCAGCATTTT.

A single count supports this clone. This chain joins TRBV29-1 and TRBJ2-5; 14 positions match TRBD2. The V gene end was trimmed by 5 bases and the J gene end by 9 bases; junction bases not matched to a gene: 8. Germline-derived CDR1 and CDR2 are SQVTM and ANQGSEA. The CDR3 runs to 14 residues. In nucleotides, the CDR3 is TGCAGCGTTCAGACTAGCGGGGGGGCGGGGGCCCAGTACTTC. Protein product: CSVQTSGGAGAQYF.

About this clone itself: Its ends do not fully match the called genes, so a read error is possible. The chain carries TRBV6-1 and TRBJ1-1; D unclear. This CDR3 spans 13 amino acids. CDR1 is MNHNS, CDR2 SASEGT, per germline. DNA of the CDR3: TGTGCCAGCCGTGACACAATGAACACTGAAGCTTTCTTT. Translating gives CASRDTMNTEAFF.

Only one count was recorded for this clone. The chain employs TRBV5-5 and TRBJ2-5; 9 nucleotides agree with TRBD1. There are 15 residues in the CDR3. Germline V gives CDR1 SGHKS, CDR2 YYEKEE (reference sequence). V was clipped by 0 bases and J by 4 bases; unmatched bases: 4. The CDR3 DNA sequence: TGTGCCAGCAGCTTGGAAGGGACAGGGTCAGAGACCCAGTACTTC. This translates into CASSLEGTGSETQYF.

The rearrangement joins TRBV4-3 to TRBJ1-6; a possible D gene is TRBD1 (5 bases). V was cut by 0 bases and J by 10 bases, with 16 bases left in between. The CDR3 sequence is 16 residues long. CDR1 is LGHNA, CDR2 YSLEER, per germline. For the CDR3, the DNA is TGCGCCAGCAGCCAAGAAATTTCCAGGGTGGGATCACCCCTCCACTTT. It translates to CASSQEISRVGSPLHF.

This chain uses TRBV6-2 or TRBV6-3 with TRBJ2-5, with D possibly being TRBD1 (5 bases). Trimming shortened V by 4 bases and J by 5 bases, and 14 bases separated the two germline ends. The CDR3 is 14 amino acids. The V gene's germline CDR1 is MNHEY and CDR2 SVGEGT. The CDR3 nucleotides are TGTGCCAGCAGTTCCCAGACAGAACGGGAGACCCAGTACTTC. Protein sequence: CASSSQTERETQYF.

In this sample, this clone turned up a few times. The chain links TRBV6-4 to TRBJ2-2; TRBD1 matches at 7 bases. The J segment lost 3 bases and the V segment lost 2 bases, leaving 3 bases of the junction unmatched. Germline V gene sequence: CDR1 MRHNA, CDR2 SNTAGT. CDR3 length: 15 residues. As DNA, the CDR3 is TGTGCCAGCAGTGACAAGGGGGCGGACACCGGGGAGCTGTTTTTT. This gives the protein CASSDKGADTGELFF.

The V and J genes are TRBV9 and TRBJ2-5; 8 bases are shared with TRBD2. With 0 bases clipped from V and 0 bases from J, the junction kept 1 base outside the gene matches. Germline-derived CDR1 and CDR2 are SGDLS and YYNGEE. The CDR3 runs to 15 residues. CDR3 residues: CASSVAGGHQETQYF. Written as DNA, the CDR3 is TGTGCCAGCAGCGTAGCGGGGGGGCACCAAGAGACCCAGTACTTC.

V gene TRBV28 combines with J gene TRBJ1-2; D uncertain. With 5 bases removed from V and 6 bases from J, the gap between germline ends came to 16 bases. CDR1 is MDHEN, CDR2 SYDVKM, per germline. The CDR3 covers 14 residues. Written as DNA, the CDR3 is TGTGCCAGCAGTCCCCTAGGACGGGTTGATGGCTACACCTTC. It yields the protein CASSPLGRVDGYTF.

The chain employs TRBV24-1 and TRBJ2-3; 8 nucleotides line up with TRBD1. In germline, CDR1 is KGHDR, CDR2 SFDVKD. The V gene end was trimmed by 3 bases and the J gene end by 4 bases; junction bases not matched to a gene: 5. This CDR3 is built from 15 residues. The CDR3 DNA reads as TGTGCCACCAGTGATGCGACAGGGGCATCAGATACGCAGTATTTT. It encodes CATSDATGASDTQYF.

Of note for this clone: Other DNA variants within this sample encode the same CDR3. The chain is built from TRBV5-1 and TRBJ2-2; 8 nucleotides agree with TRBD1. The CDR3 is 15 amino acids. Unmatched junction bases numbered 4, after V lost 2 bases and J lost 4 bases. Germline V gives CDR1 SGHRS, CDR2 YFSETQ. The CDR3 region is CASSLDRGGTGELFF. The CDR3 coding sequence is TGCGCCAGCAGCTTAGACAGGGGTGGCACCGGGGAGCTGTTTTTT.

Concerning this clone itself: The same CDR3 can be traced to other DNA sequences in this sample. The rearrangement links TRBV5-4 to TRBJ1-1; weak D call: TRBD1 (5 bases). Between the trimmed V and J ends, which lost 1 base and 5 bases, there was a span of 9 bases. Looked up from germline, CDR1 is SGHNT and CDR2 is YYREEE (reference sequence). The CDR3 has 13 amino acids. CDR3 DNA sequence: TGTGCCAGCAGCTTGCGGGGGGGTACTGAAGCTTTCTTT. Translation gives CASSLRGGTEAFF.

The genes are TRBV7-9 and TRBJ2-7; the D is unclear. Trimming pared 5 bases from V and 3 bases from J, leaving 14 bases between. Germline assignment: CDR1 SEHNR and CDR2 FQNEAQ (reference sequence). The CDR3 totals 14 residues. The CDR3 sequence: CASSPPIGVYEQYF. In DNA, the CDR3 is TGTGCCAGCAGCCCCCCAATTGGGGTCTACGAGCAGTACTTC. Full variable domain (rest looked up from reference TRBV7-9 and TRBJ2-7): DTGVSQNPRHKITKRGQNVTFRCDPISEHNRLYWYRQTLGQGPEFLTYFQNEAQLEKSRLLSDRFSAERPKGSFSTLEIQRTEQGDSAMYLCASSPPIGVYEQYFGPGTRLTVT.

This clone was observed a single time. This chain joins TRBV11-2 and TRBJ2-5; D is possibly TRBD2 (5 bases). This CDR3 has 13 amino acids. Between the trimmed V and J ends, which lost 5 bases and 5 bases, there was a span of 12 bases. CDR1 is SGHAT, CDR2 FQNNGV, per germline. The CDR3 reads CASSPLVPETQYF. CDR3 in DNA: TGTGCCAGCAGCCCACTAGTCCCCGAGACCCAGTACTTC.

This clone was picked up one time. The chain employs TRBV7-7 and TRBJ2-7, with a tentative D call TRBD2 (5 bases). V lost 4 bases, J lost 9 bases, and 16 bases lay in between. The CDR3 covers 13 residues. The V gene's germline CDR1 is SSHAT and CDR2 FNYEAQ (reference sequence). The CDR3 sequence: CASSSEEASTQYF. CDR3 nucleotides: TGTGCCAGCAGCTCGGAGGAGGCAAGCACGCAGTACTTC.